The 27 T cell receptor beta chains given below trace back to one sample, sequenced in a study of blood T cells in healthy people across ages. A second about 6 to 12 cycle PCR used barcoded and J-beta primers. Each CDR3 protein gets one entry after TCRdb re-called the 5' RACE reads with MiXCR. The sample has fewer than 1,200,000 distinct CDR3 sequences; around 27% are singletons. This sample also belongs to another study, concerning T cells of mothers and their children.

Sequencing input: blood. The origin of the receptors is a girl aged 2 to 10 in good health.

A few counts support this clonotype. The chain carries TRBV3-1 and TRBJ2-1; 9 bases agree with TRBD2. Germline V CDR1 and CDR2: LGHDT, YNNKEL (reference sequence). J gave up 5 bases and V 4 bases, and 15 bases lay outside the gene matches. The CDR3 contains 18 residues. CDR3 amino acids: CASSLYRISGRSDNEQFF. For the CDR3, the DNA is TGTGCCAGCAGCCTATACCGAATCAGCGGGAGGTCGGACAATGAGCAGTTCTTC.

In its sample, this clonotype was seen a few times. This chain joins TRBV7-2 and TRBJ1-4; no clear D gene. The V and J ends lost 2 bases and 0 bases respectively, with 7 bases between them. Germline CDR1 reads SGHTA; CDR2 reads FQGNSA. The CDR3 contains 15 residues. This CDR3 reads CASSLRIATNEKLFF. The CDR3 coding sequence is TGTGCCAGCAGCTTAAGGATTGCAACTAATGAAAAACTGTTTTTT.

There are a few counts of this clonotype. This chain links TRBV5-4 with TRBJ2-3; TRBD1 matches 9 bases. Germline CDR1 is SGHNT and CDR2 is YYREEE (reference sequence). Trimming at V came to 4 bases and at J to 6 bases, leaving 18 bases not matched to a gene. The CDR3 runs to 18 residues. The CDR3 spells CASSPMTDRGFRRDTQYF. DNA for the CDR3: TGTGCCAGCAGCCCTATGACGGACAGGGGTTTCCGTCGGGATACGCAGTATTTT.

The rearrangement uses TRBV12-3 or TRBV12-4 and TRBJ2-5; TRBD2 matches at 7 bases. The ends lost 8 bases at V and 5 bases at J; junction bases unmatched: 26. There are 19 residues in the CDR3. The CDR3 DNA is TGTGCCAGCGGATCCCCCGGGAGCAGCGGGGCACCCGTTGGCGAGACCCAGTACTTC. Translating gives CASGSPGSSGAPVGETQYF.

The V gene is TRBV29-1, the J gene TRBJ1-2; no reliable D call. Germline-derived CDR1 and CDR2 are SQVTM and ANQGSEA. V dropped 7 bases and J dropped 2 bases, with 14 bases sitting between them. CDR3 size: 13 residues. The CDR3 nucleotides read TGCAGCGCCCCGGATGGCGGCAACTATGGCTACACCTTC. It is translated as CSAPDGGNYGYTF.

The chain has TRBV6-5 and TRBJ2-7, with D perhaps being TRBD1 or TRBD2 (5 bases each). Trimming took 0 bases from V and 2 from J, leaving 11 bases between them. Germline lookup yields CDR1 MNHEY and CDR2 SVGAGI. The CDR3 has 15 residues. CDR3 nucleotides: TGTGCCAGCAGTTACTCGAATGGGGGAGCCTACGAGCAGTACTTC. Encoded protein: CASSYSNGGAYEQYF.

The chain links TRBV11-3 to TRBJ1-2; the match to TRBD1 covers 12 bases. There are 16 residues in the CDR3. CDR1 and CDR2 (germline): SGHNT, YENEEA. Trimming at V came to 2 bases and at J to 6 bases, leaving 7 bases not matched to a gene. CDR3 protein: CASSLQGTGGSHGYTF. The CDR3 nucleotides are TGTGCCAGCAGCTTACAAGGGACAGGGGGCTCGCATGGCTACACCTTC.

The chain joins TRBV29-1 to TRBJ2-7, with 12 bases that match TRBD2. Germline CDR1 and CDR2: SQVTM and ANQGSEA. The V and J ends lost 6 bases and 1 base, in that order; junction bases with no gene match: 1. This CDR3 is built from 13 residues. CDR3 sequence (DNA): TGCAGCGTCACTAGCGGGGGGTCCTACGAGCAGTACTTC. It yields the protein CSVTSGGSYEQYF.

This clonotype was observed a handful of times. DNA for the CDR3: TGTGCCAGCAGCCCCGTGGGACAGGGGGCTTCTGGCGAGCAGTACTTC. It specifies CASSPVGQGASGEQYF. The chain uses TRBV6-1 and TRBJ2-7, with TRBD1 matching 12 bases. CDR1 and CDR2 (germline): MNHNS, SASEGT. V was clipped by 6 bases and J by 6 bases; unmatched bases: 12. This CDR3 is 16 amino acids long.

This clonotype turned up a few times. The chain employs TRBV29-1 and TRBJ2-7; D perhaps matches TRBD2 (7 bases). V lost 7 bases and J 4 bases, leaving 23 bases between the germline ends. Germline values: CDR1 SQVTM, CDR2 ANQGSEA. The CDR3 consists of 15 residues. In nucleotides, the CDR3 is TGCAGCGCTAGGGGGGGGAGTGACTTGGCGTACGAGCAGTACTTC. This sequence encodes CSARGGSDLAYEQYF.

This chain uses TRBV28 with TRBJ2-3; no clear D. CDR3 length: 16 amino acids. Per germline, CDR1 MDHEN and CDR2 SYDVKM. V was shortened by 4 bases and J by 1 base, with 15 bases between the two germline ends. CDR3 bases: TGTGCCAGCAGTTGGAACGGGCCCTCGGGCACAGATACGCAGTATTTT. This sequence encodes CASSWNGPSGTDTQYF.

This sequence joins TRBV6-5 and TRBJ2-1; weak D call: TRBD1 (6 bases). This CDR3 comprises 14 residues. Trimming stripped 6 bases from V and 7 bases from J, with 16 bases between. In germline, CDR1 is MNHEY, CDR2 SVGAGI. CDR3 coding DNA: TGTGCCAGCAGCCGAGGACAGCCCCCTAATGAGCAGTTCTTC. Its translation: CASSRGQPPNEQFF.

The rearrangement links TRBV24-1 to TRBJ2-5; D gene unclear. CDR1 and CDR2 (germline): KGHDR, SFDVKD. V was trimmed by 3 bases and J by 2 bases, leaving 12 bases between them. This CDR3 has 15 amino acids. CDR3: CATSDPTTNQETQYF. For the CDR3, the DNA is TGTGCCACCAGTGATCCAACGACAAATCAAGAGACCCAGTACTTC.

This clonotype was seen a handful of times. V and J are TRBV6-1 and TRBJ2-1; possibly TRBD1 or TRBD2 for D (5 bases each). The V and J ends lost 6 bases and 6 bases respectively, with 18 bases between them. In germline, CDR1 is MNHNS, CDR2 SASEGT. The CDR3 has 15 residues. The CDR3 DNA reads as TGTGCCAGCAGCCTGGGGGTCCCGAGGGTCAATGAGCAGTTCTTC. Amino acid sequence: CASSLGVPRVNEQFF.

CDR3 sequence reads: CASSLYSSGGETQYF. The CDR3 nucleotides read TGTGCCAGCAGCTTATACTCTAGCGGGGGAGAGACCCAGTACTTC. The V and J genes are TRBV7-9 and TRBJ2-1; 10 bases agree with TRBD2. TRBJ2-5 explains the end of the DNA better; the J call may be wrong. The germline gives CDR1 SEHNR, CDR2 FQNEAQ (reference sequence). The CDR3 is 15 residues long.

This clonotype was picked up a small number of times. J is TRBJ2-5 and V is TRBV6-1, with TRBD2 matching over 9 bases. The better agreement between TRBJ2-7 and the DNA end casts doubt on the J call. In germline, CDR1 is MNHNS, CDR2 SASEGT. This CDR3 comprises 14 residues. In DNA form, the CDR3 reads TGTGCCAGCACGTTCCTAGCGGGAATCGGCGAGCAGTACTTC. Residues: CASTFLAGIGEQYF.

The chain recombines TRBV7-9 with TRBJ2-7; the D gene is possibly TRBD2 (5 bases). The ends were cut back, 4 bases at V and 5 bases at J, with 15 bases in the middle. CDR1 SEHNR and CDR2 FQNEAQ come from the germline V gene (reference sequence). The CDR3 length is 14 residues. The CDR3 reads CASSSNGVSHEQYF. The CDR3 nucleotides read TGTGCCAGCAGCTCCAACGGGGTTTCCCACGAGCAGTACTTC.

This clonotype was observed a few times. The DNA for the CDR3 is TGCAGTGCTCACCACAGGTCTGATGGCTACACCTTC. It encodes CSAHHRSDGYTF. The chain carries TRBV20-1 and TRBJ1-2; D perhaps matches TRBD1 (5 bases). The CDR3 contains 12 residues. V lost 5 bases and J 6 bases, leaving 13 bases between the germline ends. Germline-derived CDR1 and CDR2 are DFQATT and SNEGSKA (reference sequence).

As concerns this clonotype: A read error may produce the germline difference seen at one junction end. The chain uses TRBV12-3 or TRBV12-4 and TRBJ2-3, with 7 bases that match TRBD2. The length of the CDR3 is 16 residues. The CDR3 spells CASSLEAGVGTDAQYF. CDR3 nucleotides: TGTGCCAGCAGTTTAGAGGCGGGAGTAGGTACAGATGCGCAGTATTTT.

CDR3: CASSSGRTNTEAFF. The DNA for the CDR3 is TGTGCCAGCAGTTCTGGACGGACTAACACTGAAGCTTTCTTT. The V gene is TRBV28, the J gene TRBJ1-1; no reliable D call. The CDR3 contains 14 residues. Looked up from germline, CDR1 is MDHEN and CDR2 is SYDVKM. V dropped 4 bases and J dropped 2 bases, with 11 bases sitting between them.

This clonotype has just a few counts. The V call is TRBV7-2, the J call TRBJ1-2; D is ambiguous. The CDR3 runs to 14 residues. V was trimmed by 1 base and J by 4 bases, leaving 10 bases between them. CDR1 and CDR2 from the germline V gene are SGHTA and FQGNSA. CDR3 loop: CASSLGATGYGYTF. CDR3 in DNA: TGTGCCAGCAGCTTAGGAGCCACGGGCTATGGCTACACCTTC.

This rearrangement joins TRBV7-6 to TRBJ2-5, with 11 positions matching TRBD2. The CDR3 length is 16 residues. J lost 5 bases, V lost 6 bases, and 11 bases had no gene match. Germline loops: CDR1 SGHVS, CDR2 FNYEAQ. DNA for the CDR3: TGTGCCAGCAGATTAACTAGCGGGGGAGAATCGGAGACCCAGTACTTC. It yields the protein CASRLTSGGESETQYF.

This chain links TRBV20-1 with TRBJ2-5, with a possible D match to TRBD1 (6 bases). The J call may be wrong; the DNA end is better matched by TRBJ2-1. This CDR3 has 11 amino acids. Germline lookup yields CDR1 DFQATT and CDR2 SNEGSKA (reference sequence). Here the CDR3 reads CSARQVGEQFF. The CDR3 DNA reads TGCAGTGCAAGACAGGTCGGTGAGCAGTTCTTC.

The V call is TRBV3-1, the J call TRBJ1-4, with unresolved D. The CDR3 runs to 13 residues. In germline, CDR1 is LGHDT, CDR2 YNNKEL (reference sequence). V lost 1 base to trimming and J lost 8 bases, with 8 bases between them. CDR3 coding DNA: TGTGCCAGCAGCCAAGGGACCTGGGAAAAACTGTTTTTT. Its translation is CASSQGTWEKLFF.

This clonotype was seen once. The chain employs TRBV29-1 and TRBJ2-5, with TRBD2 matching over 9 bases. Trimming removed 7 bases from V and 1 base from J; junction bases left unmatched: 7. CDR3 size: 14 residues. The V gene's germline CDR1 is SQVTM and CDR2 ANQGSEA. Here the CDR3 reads CSARTSDFQETQYF. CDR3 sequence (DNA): TGCAGCGCCCGGACTAGCGATTTCCAAGAGACCCAGTACTTC.

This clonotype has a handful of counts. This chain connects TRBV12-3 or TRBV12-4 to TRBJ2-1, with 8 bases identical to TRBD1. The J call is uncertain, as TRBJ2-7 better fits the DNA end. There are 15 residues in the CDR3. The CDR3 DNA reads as TGTGCCAGCAGCTCAACAGGGGGTCCTCCCTACGAGCAGTACTTC. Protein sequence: CASSSTGGPPYEQYF.

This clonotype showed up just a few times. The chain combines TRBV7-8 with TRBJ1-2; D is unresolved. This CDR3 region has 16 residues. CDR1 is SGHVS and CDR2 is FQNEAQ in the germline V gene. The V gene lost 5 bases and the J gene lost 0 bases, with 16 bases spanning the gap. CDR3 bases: TGTGCCAGCAGCCCGGGCGGAAAACGGTCTAACTATGGCTACACCTTC. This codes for CASSPGGKRSNYGYTF.